Below, 21 T cell receptor beta chains from the same sample are listed, as sequenced in a study of T cells in pancreatic ductal adenocarcinoma. The selected patients with pancreatic ductal adenocarcinoma had surgery but no neoadjuvant therapy. Sequenced by immunoSEQ multiplex PCR; TCRdb stores in-frame clones only, minus some. In the table there are 5,600 or so clones, around 68% of which are singletons. Sequencing was performed on pancreatic tumor tissue. These receptors were taken from a human donor with pancreatic ductal adenocarcinoma.

The chain employs TRBV6-5 and TRBJ1-2; the match to TRBD1 covers 8 bases. The CDR3 length is 13 residues. The germline V gene encodes CDR1 MNHEY and CDR2 SVGAGI. Unmatched junction bases numbered 6, after V lost 7 bases and J lost 5 bases. The CDR3 is CASNPGQGYGYTF. For the CDR3, the DNA is TGTGCCAGCAACCCAGGACAGGGTTATGGCTACACCTTC.

In its sample, this clone was seen a few times. V gene TRBV6-4 combines with J gene TRBJ1-1; D remains unclear. The V gene lost 6 bases and the J gene lost 4 bases, with 12 bases spanning the gap. In germline, CDR1 is MRHNA, CDR2 SNTAGT. The CDR3 runs to 13 residues. For the CDR3, the DNA is TGTGCCAGCAGCTCGGAGACCTTCACTGAAGCTTTCTTT. Protein: CASSSETFTEAFF.

The rearrangement uses TRBV9 and TRBJ2-7; no clear D gene. The CDR3 spans 15 residues. With 0 bases removed from V and 2 bases from J, the gap between germline ends came to 12 bases. Germline lookup yields CDR1 SGDLS and CDR2 YYNGEE. This CDR3 is CASSVDLTLAYEQYF. In DNA, the CDR3 is TGTGCCAGCAGCGTAGACCTTACCTTAGCCTACGAGCAGTACTTC.

This clone appeared a few times. The chain uses TRBV27 and TRBJ2-3; tentative D call: TRBD2 (5 bases). The CDR3 has 15 amino acids. Trimming pared 3 bases from V and 4 bases from J, leaving 14 bases between. Germline CDR1 and CDR2: MNHEY and SMNVEV (reference sequence). CDR3 sequence (DNA): TGTGCCAGCAGTTTTGCGGGTGGTGGGCCAGATACGCAGTATTTT. Its translation: CASSFAGGGPDTQYF.

V is TRBV10-3 and J is TRBJ2-2; TRBD1 matches at 7 bases. Germline V gene lookup returns CDR1 ENHRY and CDR2 SYGVKD. Trimming removed 5 bases from V and 3 bases from J; junction bases left unmatched: 3. CDR3 size: 14 residues. CDR3 sequence reads: CAISPQGDTGELFF. The CDR3 DNA reads as TGTGCCATCAGTCCCCAGGGGGACACCGGGGAGCTGTTTTTT.

The genes are TRBV19 and TRBJ1-1, with 7 bases matching TRBD1. The junction had 12 bases not matched to a gene; V was cut back by 4 bases and J by 1 base. CDR1 and CDR2 from the germline V gene are LNHDA and SQIVND (reference sequence). This CDR3 contains 17 residues. The CDR3 loop is CASSTQGFPLANTEAFF. In nucleotides, the CDR3 is TGTGCCAGTAGTACACAGGGGTTCCCCCTTGCGAACACTGAAGCTTTCTTT.

This clone is labeled hyperexpanded (1% or more). The rearrangement links TRBV2 to TRBJ1-1; a possible D gene is TRBD1 (5 bases). Germline CDR1 reads SNHLY; CDR2 reads FYNNEI. CDR3 length equals 16 residues. V was shortened by 3 bases and J by 4 bases, with 18 bases between the two germline ends. The CDR3 nucleotides are TGTGCCAGCAGTGACTTCGGCAGGGAAGTAGGCACTGAAGCTTTCTTT. This encodes CASSDFGREVGTEAFF.

This clone is labeled large (0.1 to 1%). The chain uses TRBV5-8 and TRBJ1-1, with 7 nucleotides matching TRBD1. This CDR3 is built from 13 residues. V was pared by 2 bases and J by 3 bases, with 1 base of the junction left unmatched. Germline CDR1 is SGHTS and CDR2 is YDEGEE. Here the CDR3 DNA reads TGTGCCAGCAGCTTTACAGGGGACACTGAAGCTTTCTTT. Residues: CASSFTGDTEAFF.

V usage is TRBV4-2 and J usage is TRBJ2-2, with D tentatively TRBD2 (6 bases). This CDR3 has 16 residues. Germline V gives CDR1 LGHNA, CDR2 YNFKEQ. Trimming left V 1 base short and J 4 bases short, with 13 bases between. CDR3 sequence reads: CASSQVGSGRTGELFF. CDR3 DNA sequence: TGTGCCAGCAGCCAAGTAGGCAGCGGGCGCACCGGGGAGCTGTTTTTT.

This sequence joins TRBV2 and TRBJ1-2; 9 bases line up with TRBD1. Per germline, CDR1 SNHLY and CDR2 FYNNEI. The CDR3 consists of 14 residues. The V segment lost 4 bases and the J segment 8 bases; nucleotides outside the gene matches: 8. This CDR3 reads CASSADRGAGGYTF. In DNA, the CDR3 is TGTGCCAGCAGTGCAGACAGGGGGGCGGGAGGCTACACCTTC.

This clone was observed a handful of times. The chain employs TRBV10-3 and TRBJ2-3, with 7 bases matching TRBD2. Germline V CDR1 and CDR2: ENHRY, SYGVKD. The V and J ends lost 2 bases and 4 bases, in that order; junction bases with no gene match: 6. The CDR3 has 15 amino acids. The DNA of the CDR3 is TGTGCCATCAGTGAGACTGGGGGGGATTCAGATACGCAGTATTTT. Encoded protein: CAISETGGDSDTQYF.

This chain links TRBV4-3 with TRBJ1-2; weak D call: TRBD1 (5 bases). Germline assignment: CDR1 LGHNA and CDR2 YSLEER. Deletions cut 1 base from V and 1 base from J, with 10 bases between. This CDR3 region has 15 residues. The CDR3 bases are TGCGCCAGCAGCCAAGGACAGCTAGATAACTATGGCTACACCTTC. It codes for CASSQGQLDNYGYTF.

The chain recombines TRBV9 with TRBJ2-3; no clear D. V shed 6 bases and J shed 3 bases, with 14 bases lying between them. The CDR3 length is 14 residues. Germline assignment: CDR1 SGDLS and CDR2 YYNGEE. CDR3 nucleotides: TGTGCCAGCAACCCCGACTTAATTACAGATACGCAGTATTTT. This sequence encodes CASNPDLITDTQYF. Filled out from reference TRBV9 and TRBJ2-3, the complete variable domain reads DSGVTQTPKHLITATGQRVTLRCSPRSGDLSVYWYQQSLDQGLQFLIQYYNGEERAKGNILERFSAQQFPDLHSELNLSSLELGDSALYFCASNPDLITDTQYFGPGTRLTVL.

In this sample, this clone turned up once. The chain combines TRBV15 with TRBJ2-7; 8 nucleotides line up with TRBD1. The V segment lost 3 bases and the J segment 3 bases; nucleotides outside the gene matches: 1. CDR3 size: 13 residues. Looked up from germline, CDR1 is LNHNV and CDR2 is YYDKDF (reference sequence). The CDR3 reads CATSRDRVYEQYF. The CDR3 bases are TGTGCCACCAGCAGGGACAGGGTCTACGAGCAGTACTTC.

V is TRBV28 and J is TRBJ2-7; D is uncertain. Trimming stripped 3 bases from V and 2 bases from J, with 8 bases between. CDR1 and CDR2 (germline): MDHEN, SYDVKM. This CDR3 has 13 residues. The CDR3 loop is CASSLAVPYEQYF. Written as DNA, the CDR3 is TGTGCCAGCAGTTTGGCAGTTCCCTACGAGCAGTACTTC.

The genes are TRBV13 and TRBJ1-6; TRBD1 might be the D (5 bases). The CDR3 is 13 residues long. V was pared by 6 bases and J by 11 bases, with 14 bases between. The germline CDR1 and CDR2 sequences are PRHDT and FYEKMQ (reference sequence). The CDR3 region is CASSSGAAPPLHF. The CDR3 nucleotides are TGTGCCAGCAGTTCTGGGGCGGCTCCACCCCTCCACTTT.

The chain has TRBV11-3 and TRBJ1-1, with 9 bases that match TRBD1. Germline CDR1 SGHNT, CDR2 YENEEA. The ends lost 3 bases at V and 4 bases at J; junction bases unmatched: 3. The CDR3 is made up of 14 amino acids. The CDR3, as DNA: TGTGCCAGCAGCTTCTCGGGACAGGGCACTGAAGCTTTCTTT. This sequence encodes CASSFSGQGTEAFF.

The chain combines TRBV28 with TRBJ1-1, with 9 bases aligning to TRBD1. The CDR3 spans 18 residues. The V segment lost 4 bases and the J segment 5 bases; nucleotides outside the gene matches: 17. CDR1 is MDHEN, CDR2 SYDVKM, per germline. The CDR3 loop is CASSSPNRGRRVGTEAFF. The CDR3 nucleotides are TGTGCCAGCAGTTCACCAAACAGGGGGCGAAGAGTAGGTACTGAAGCTTTCTTT.

This clone came up a few times. This chain uses TRBV7-9 with TRBJ2-7; 7 nucleotides agree with TRBD1. J gave up 6 bases and V 5 bases, and 10 bases lay outside the gene matches. The length of the CDR3 is 14 residues. Germline CDR1 and CDR2: SEHNR and FQNEAQ (reference sequence). The CDR3 loop reads CASSQDRAIREQYF. CDR3 DNA sequence: TGTGCCAGCAGCCAAGACAGGGCCATACGCGAGCAGTACTTC.

V and J are TRBV30 and TRBJ2-1; TRBD2 matches 9 bases. Germline V CDR1 and CDR2: GTSNPN, SVGIG (reference sequence). The CDR3 has 17 amino acids. Trimming at V came to 0 bases and at J to 4 bases, leaving 10 bases not matched to a gene. CDR3 loop: CAWSVGRGGDSYNEQFF. DNA for the CDR3: TGTGCCTGGAGTGTAGGGCGGGGGGGCGACAGTTACAATGAGCAGTTCTTC. The full variable domain, rest sourced from reference TRBV30 and TRBJ2-1, is SQTIHQWPATLVQPVGSPLSLECTVEGTSNPNLYWYRQAAGRGLQLLFYSVGIGQISSEVPQNLSASRPQDRQFILSSKKLLLSDSGFYLCAWSVGRGGDSYNEQFFGPGTRLTVL.

The chain employs TRBV2 and TRBJ2-2, with D maybe TRBD1 (5 bases). Deletions cut 8 bases from V and 4 bases from J, with 8 bases between. Germline lookup yields CDR1 SNHLY and CDR2 FYNNEI. The CDR3 covers 12 residues. The CDR3, as DNA: TGTGCCAGCGGGGCCTTCACCGGGGAGCTGTTTTTT. It translates to CASGAFTGELFF. Full variable domain (rest looked up from reference TRBV2 and TRBJ2-2): EPEVTQTPSHQVTQMGQEVILRCVPISNHLYFYWYRQILGQKVEFLVSFYNNEISEKSEIFDDQFSVERPDGSNFTLKIRSTKLEDSAMYFCASGAFTGELFFGEGSRLTVL.